The T cell receptor beta chain described here comes from a study of memory CD4+ T cells and cytomegalovirus serostatus. On the study more broadly: Healthy Belgian adult donors included under ten CMV-positive and more than 20 CMV-negative people.

Points from the study as a whole: Of roughly 180 reported CMV TCRbeta sequences, roughly 70 were found in memory CD4+ repertoires. CMV serostatus prediction reached median AUC approximately 0.95, or 0.91 with US-trained model.

Trimming at V came to 7 bases and at J to 8 bases, leaving 9 bases not matched to a gene. Germline assignment: CDR1 SGHVT and CDR2 SQSDAQ. There are 14 residues in the CDR3. The sort gate was single viable CD3+CD4+CD8-CD45RO+ cells for memory CD4+ T cells. As regards this clone: Its antigen remains unknown.

The data were produced by immunoSEQ multiplex PCR, yet TCRdb's version contains in-frame clones alone and is incomplete. Seen here are fewer than 90,000 clones, just under 80% observed once, and the top ten hold just over 2.5%. This TCR was sampled from an adult in good health and CMV-seropositive. Sequenced: memory CD4+ T cells from blood. The J gene is TRBJ2-1, the V gene TRBV7-4, with 9 bases lining up with TRBD2. The CDR3: CASTKIAGVDEQFF. The CDR3 DNA is TGTGCCAGCACCAAAATAGCGGGAGTCGATGAGCAGTTCTTC.